The table lists the clone carrying this T cell receptor (beta chain) with a few counts. What it recognizes is unknown. A heparinised blood draw that averaged around 100 mL was obtained once from each donor. The entry originates in a study of beta chain features in type 1 diabetes. Study-wide findings and caveats: The naive, central memory and Treg TCRB repertoires of patients appeared to be more similar to one another than those of healthy donors. A moderate, significant TCRB CDR3 shortening appeared in type 1 diabetes across four CD4+ subsets.

Expressed TCRB transcripts got sequenced, as all isolated RNA was reverse transcribed. Average reads for naive, central memory and regulatory T cell samples were about 4 million. Data came from immunoSEQ multiplex PCR; TCRdb stores just in-frame clones and leaves some out. The repertoire includes about 350,000 clones, about 20% of them detected once, and around 0.04% sits in the top ten. The TCR comes from a woman in her late teens or twenties in good health. Sequencing was performed on naive CD4+ T cells from blood.

The CDR3, as DNA: TGTGCCAGCAGTGAACAGGTTTGGAACACTGAAGCTTTCTTT. Residues: CASSEQVWNTEAFF. V usage is TRBV2 and J usage is TRBJ1-1; D not certain. The CDR3 length is 14 residues. Germline CDR1 SNHLY, CDR2 FYNNEI. The germline V and J ends were trimmed by 2 bases and 1 base, with 8 bases remaining between them.